This TCR beta chain is from a study of PD-1 blockade in mismatch repair-deficient tumors. Notes on the study in general: After pembrolizumab, tumor-resident clones rose rapidly, then generally contracted before radiologic responses.

With regard to this clone: Its specificity is not known.

The V gene end was trimmed by 4 bases and the J gene end by 11 bases; junction bases not matched to a gene: 3. Germline CDR1 and CDR2: KGHSH and LQKENI. The CDR3 is 11 residues long. Sequenced by immunoSEQ multiplex PCR; TCRdb stores in-frame clones only, minus some. The repertoire includes around 50,000 clones, around 73% of them detected once, and over 3% sits in the top ten. All patients were mismatch repair deficient, assessed by either PCR or immunohistochemistry. V usage is TRBV18 and J usage is TRBJ1-1, with 8 bases that match TRBD1. Here the sequenced sample was peripheral blood, taken 4 weeks after starting pembrolizumab. The receptor's source is an adult with mismatch repair-deficient cancer. The CDR3 nucleotides are TGTGCCAGCTCACGACAGGGGATCGCTTTCTTT. It is translated as CASSRQGIAFF.